The T cell receptor beta chain under discussion was sequenced for a study of human T cells and chemical hapten exposure. Turning to the study itself: Weekly scalp doses of diphenylcyclopropenone were given to patients during the roughly 25-week study. Findings and caveats of the study: Donor immune responses may differ from healthy people's, since all donors had alopecia. While controls formed fewer of them, expanded TCRs formed significantly more large CDR3 similarity clusters.

Each CDR3 protein gets one entry after TCRdb re-called the RACE reads with MiXCR. Of about 40,000 distinct CDR3 sequences in the sample, 10% to 13% are singletons; the top ten hold roughly 6.2%. Time point: pre-sensitization, week 0. Stated treatment: therapeutic diphenylcyclopropenone sensitization with weekly scalp DPC. Each donor was an alopecia patient between 18 and 70 years of age who qualified for DPC. CDR1 and CDR2 (germline): SGHTA, FQGNSA. This CDR3 is built from 13 residues. The V and J ends lost 2 bases and 4 bases respectively, with 9 bases between them. This clonotype was recorded once. Antigen: not known.

Sequenced here: whole blood, sampled in connection with sensitization to the hapten diphenylcyclopropenone (DPC). The receptor was derived from a man younger than 40 with alopecia areata. Some clones in this sample may be carry-over from other donors' samples. The chain carries TRBV7-2 and TRBJ2-7; D remains unclear. This chain's CDR3 is CASSLYPRYEQYV. DNA for the CDR3: TGTGCCAGCAGCTTATACCCCCGTTACGAGCAGTACGTC.